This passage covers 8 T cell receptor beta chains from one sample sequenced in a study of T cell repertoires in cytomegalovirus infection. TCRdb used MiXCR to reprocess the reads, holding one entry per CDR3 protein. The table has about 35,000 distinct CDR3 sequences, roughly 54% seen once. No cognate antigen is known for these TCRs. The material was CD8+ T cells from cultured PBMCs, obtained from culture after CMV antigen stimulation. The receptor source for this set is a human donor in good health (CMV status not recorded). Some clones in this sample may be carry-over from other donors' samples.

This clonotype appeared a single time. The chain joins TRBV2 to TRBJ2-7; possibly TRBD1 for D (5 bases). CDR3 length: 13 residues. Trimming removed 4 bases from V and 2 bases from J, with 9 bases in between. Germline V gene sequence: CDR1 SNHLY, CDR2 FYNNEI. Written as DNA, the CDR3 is TGTGCCAGCAGTGGGACATTTCCCTACGAGCAGTACTTC. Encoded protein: CASSGTFPYEQYF.

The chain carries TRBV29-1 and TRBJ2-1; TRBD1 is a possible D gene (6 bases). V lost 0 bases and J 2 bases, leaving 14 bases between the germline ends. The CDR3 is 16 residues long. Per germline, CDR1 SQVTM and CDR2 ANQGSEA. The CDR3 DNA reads TGCAGCGTTGAAGAGCCCTCCGGGACAACCTACAATGAGCAGTTCTTC. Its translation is CSVEEPSGTTYNEQFF.

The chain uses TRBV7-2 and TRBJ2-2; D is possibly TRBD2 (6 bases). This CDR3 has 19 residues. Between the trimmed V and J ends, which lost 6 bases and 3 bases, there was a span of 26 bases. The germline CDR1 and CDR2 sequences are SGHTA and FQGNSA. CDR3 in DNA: TGTGCCAGCAGGGCCCCCGGGAGCGGGCGCGGGATGTACACCGGGGAGCTGTTTTTT. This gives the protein CASRAPGSGRGMYTGELFF. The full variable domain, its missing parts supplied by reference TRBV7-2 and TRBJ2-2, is GAGVSQSPSNKVTEKGKDVELRCDPISGHTALYWYRQSLGQGLEFLIYFQGNSAPDKSGLPSDRFSAERTGGSVSTLTIQRTQQEDSAVYLCASRAPGSGRGMYTGELFFGEGSRLTVL.

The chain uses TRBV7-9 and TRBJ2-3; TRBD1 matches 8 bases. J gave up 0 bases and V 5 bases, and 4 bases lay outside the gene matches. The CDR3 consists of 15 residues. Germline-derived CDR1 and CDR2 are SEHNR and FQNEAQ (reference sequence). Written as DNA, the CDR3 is TGTGCCAGCAGCCACAGACAGGGGAGCACAGATACGCAGTATTTT. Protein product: CASSHRQGSTDTQYF.

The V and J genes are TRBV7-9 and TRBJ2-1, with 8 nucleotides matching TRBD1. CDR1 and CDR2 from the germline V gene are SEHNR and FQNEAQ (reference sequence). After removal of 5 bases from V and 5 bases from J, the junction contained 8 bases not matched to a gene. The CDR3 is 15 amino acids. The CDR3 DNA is TGTGCCAGCAGCGGAGGACAGGGCTTTGACAATGAGCAGTTCTTC. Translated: CASSGGQGFDNEQFF.

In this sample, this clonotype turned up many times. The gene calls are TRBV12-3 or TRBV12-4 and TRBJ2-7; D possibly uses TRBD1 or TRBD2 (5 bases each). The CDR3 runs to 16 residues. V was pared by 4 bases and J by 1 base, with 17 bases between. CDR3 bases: TGTGCCAGCAGTTCCCCCAGGGACGGCCTTTCCTACGAGCAGTACTTC. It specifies CASSSPRDGLSYEQYF.

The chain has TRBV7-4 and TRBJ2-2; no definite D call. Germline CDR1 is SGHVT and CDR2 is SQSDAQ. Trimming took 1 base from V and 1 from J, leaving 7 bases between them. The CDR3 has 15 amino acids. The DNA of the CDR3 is TGTGCCAGCAGCTTAGTATACGGGAACACCGGGGAGCTGTTTTTT. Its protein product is CASSLVYGNTGELFF. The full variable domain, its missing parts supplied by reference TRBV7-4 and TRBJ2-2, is GAGVSQSPRYKVAKRGRDVALRCDSISGHVTLYWYRQTLGQGSEVLTYSQSDAQRDKSGRPSGRFSAERPERSVSTLKIQRTEQGDSAVYLCASSLVYGNTGELFFGEGSRLTVL.

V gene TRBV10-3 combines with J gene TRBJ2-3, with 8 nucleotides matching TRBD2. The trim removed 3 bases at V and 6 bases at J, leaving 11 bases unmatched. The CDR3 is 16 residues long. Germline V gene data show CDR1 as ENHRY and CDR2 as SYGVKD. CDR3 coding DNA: TGTGCCATCAGTGACCCGGAGGCGGGAGGCCATGATACGCAGTATTTT. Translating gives CAISDPEAGGHDTQYF.